The sequence of this T cell receptor (beta chain) was determined in a study of CD8 T cells in Susac syndrome. When the RNA was reverse transcribed, random hexamers were used with an input of about 0.5 to 1 ug. An immunoSEQ multiplex PCR amplified TCR beta CDR3 over 54 Vbeta and 13 Jbeta. TCRdb passed the immunoSEQ multiplex PCR reads through MiXCR, listing each CDR3 protein once. The table lists almost 450,000 distinct CDR3 sequences, 85% to 90% of them singletons. TEMRA cells were FACS-enriched, and CD8+ and CD4+ T cells were isolated negatively. The receptor's source is a human donor with multiple sclerosis. Sequences were obtained from CD8+ T cells from PBMCs.

CDR3 sequence reads: CSAATLRTGAGYTF. The CDR3 nucleotides are TGCAGTGCCGCTACACTTAGGACAGGGGCCGGCTACACCTTC. The chain combines TRBV20-1 with TRBJ1-2, with 9 nucleotides matching TRBD1. The germline V gene encodes CDR1 DFQATT and CDR2 SNEGSKA (reference sequence). V dropped 6 bases and J dropped 8; count of bases not matched to a gene: 13. There are 14 residues in the CDR3.